The rows below give T cell receptor beta chains drawn from one sample of a study of blood T cell repertoires in COVID-19. Clones were sequenced by immunoSEQ multiplex PCR, and TCRdb holds only the in-frame ones, with some missing. The sample shows 30,000 to 40,000 clones, 75% to 85% of them seen only once. The sample was peripheral blood. These receptor sequences come from a human donor in a cohort sampled during active COVID-19. Each CDR3 is given with its conserved first and last residue. The D gene is left open where the match is weak. For some rows the clone size is stated as once, few or many, or as a class when expanded; others skip it.

TRBV6-2/TRBV6-3,-,TRBJ1-4,-,CASSYSVASNEKLFF,TGTGCCAGCAGTTACTCGGTCGCCAGTAATGAAAAACTGTTTTTT
TRBV10-3,once,TRBJ2-3,-,CAISASGRSTDTQYF,TGTGCCATCAGTGCGAGTGGGAGGAGCACAGATACGCAGTATTTT
TRBV30,-,TRBJ1-6,-,CAWANGGGRSNSPLHF,TGTGCCTGGGCAAACGGCGGCGGTCGGTCAAATTCACCCCTCCACTTT
TRBV5-1,once,TRBJ2-5,TRBD2,CASSFSGSEETQYF,TGCGCCAGCAGTTTTAGCGGGAGCGAAGAGACCCAGTACTTC
TRBV2,-,TRBJ2-4,-,CASSETTLKNIQYF,TGTGCCAGCAGTGAGACAACCCTAAAAAACATTCAGTACTTC
TRBV3-1/TRBV3-2,-,TRBJ2-3,TRBD2,CASGAGGTDTQYF,TGTGCCAGCGGAGCGGGGGGCACAGATACGCAGTATTTT
TRBV6-5,-,TRBJ1-6,-,CASSNREGALHF,TGTGCCAGCAGCAACAGGGAGGGAGCCCTCCACTTT
TRBV5-1,-,TRBJ1-1,TRBD1,CASSSPGQGSAFF,TGCGCCAGCAGCTCACCGGGACAGGGTTCTGCTTTCTTT
TRBV6-6,few,TRBJ1-2,TRBD1,CASNTGQYYGYTF,TGTGCCAGCAACACGGGACAGTACTATGGCTACACCTTC
TRBV5-1,-,TRBJ2-1,TRBD1,CASSLASGTGPYNEQFF,TGCGCCAGCAGCTTGGCCAGCGGGACAGGGCCCTACAATGAGCAGTTCTTC
TRBV24-1,-,TRBJ2-1,-,CATSSDNEQFF,TGTGCCACCAGTTCGGACAATGAGCAGTTCTTC
TRBV5-6,-,TRBJ1-3,-,CASSLLWGSSGNTIYF,TGTGCCAGCAGCTTGTTGTGGGGCAGCTCTGGAAACACCATATATTTT
TRBV5-8,-,TRBJ1-2,-,CASSLRGSGYGYTF,TGTGCCAGCAGCTTGCGGGGATCGGGCTATGGCTACACCTTC
TRBV9,-,TRBJ2-2,-,CASSVGQLNTGELFF,TGTGCCAGCAGCGTTGGGCAGCTTAACACCGGGGAGCTGTTTTTT
TRBV19,-,TRBJ2-2,TRBD2,CASSISGIDTGELFF,TGTGCCAGTAGTATTAGCGGGATCGACACCGGGGAGCTGTTTTTT
TRBV2,-,TRBJ1-1,-,CASSFMTVEAFF,TGTGCCAGCAGTTTTATGACAGTTGAAGCTTTCTTT